These T cell receptor beta chains were read from a single sample in a study of patients and donors after allogeneic stem cell transplantation. One entry per CDR3 protein, called by TCRdb with MiXCR from the RT-PCR reads. The repertoire consists of 800,000 to 1,000,000 distinct CDR3 sequences, with roughly 18% occurring once and the leading ten covering roughly 6.4%. Material: blood, either unsorted or a sorted T cell fraction (not recorded which). Receptors were obtained from a human donor who was either an allogeneic HSCT recipient or a stem cell or donor lymphocyte infusion donor (not recorded which). It is not recorded whose cells these are; they may come from a transplant donor. Both conserved end residues are part of each CDR3. The D gene is left open where the match is weak. The size entry is marked missing in some rows and otherwise reads once, few, many or a size class.

. . TRBJ2-6 TRBV7-2 TGTGCCAGCAGCCTACGGAGTGCTGGGGCCAACGTCCTGACTTTC CASSLRSAGANVLTF
. . TRBJ1-1 TRBV12-3/TRBV12-4 TGTGCCAGCAGTTTCTCCTCAGGGGTAACTGAAGCTTTCTTT CASSFSSGVTEAFF
few . TRBJ2-1 TRBV29-1 TGCAGCGTTGTGAAAGATAACAATGAGCAGTTCTTC CSVVKDNNEQFF
many . TRBJ2-5 TRBV11-2 TGTGCCAGCAGCGCCAGTACTAGGCAAGAGACCCAGTACTTC CASSASTRQETQYF
few . TRBJ2-3 TRBV18 TGTGCCAGCTCACCACTGGCTTCCCGCAGCACAGATACGCAGTATTTT CASSPLASRSTDTQYF
few . TRBJ2-2 TRBV25-1 TGTGCCAGCAGTTTAAGCGGATGGACCGGGGAGCTGTTTTTT CASSLSGWTGELFF
few TRBD2 TRBJ2-2 TRBV10-3 TGTGCCATCAGTTCCCGGGGGGGGGACACCGGGGAGCTGTTTTTT CAISSRGGDTGELFF
. . TRBJ1-3 TRBV12-3/TRBV12-4 TGTGCCAGCAGTTTTCAGCCGAACACCATATATTTT CASSFQPNTIYF
. TRBD2 TRBJ2-1 TRBV10-3 TGTGCCATCAGTGGGGGACTAGCGGGGGCCGGGGGAGAGCAGTTCTTC CAISGGLAGAGGEQFF
. . TRBJ1-5 TRBV5-6 TGTGCCAGCAGCCGCCGGGCCAGAGGACAGCCCCAGCATTTT CASSRRARGQPQHF
. TRBD2 TRBJ2-3 TRBV20-1 TGCAGTGCTAGAGTGCTGCGAGGGACTAGCGGGAGTGTAGATACGCAGTATTTT CSARVLRGTSGSVDTQYF
few TRBD2 TRBJ2-1 TRBV20-1 TGCAGTGCTAGACGGACTAGCGGGAGGGATGAGCAGTTCTTC CSARRTSGRDEQFF
few . TRBJ2-1 TRBV7-2 TGTGCCAGCAGCTTAGTTCAGTTCGGTCTAGAGCAGTTCTTC CASSLVQFGLEQFF
. TRBD2 TRBJ2-3 TRBV30 TGTGCCTGGAGTCCCAAACTAGCGGGGGGTGGGGATACGCAGTATTTT CAWSPKLAGGGDTQYF
. TRBD1 TRBJ2-1 TRBV25-1 TGTGCCAGCAGTGCCGGACAGGGTAATAGGAATGAGCAGTTCTTC CASSAGQGNRNEQFF
few . TRBJ1-1 TRBV28 TGTGCCAGCAGTTTGTCCCTTGGGTGGACGGACACTGAAGCTTTCTTT CASSLSLGWTDTEAFF
many . TRBJ2-7 TRBV12-3/TRBV12-4 TGTGCCAGCAGCAATAACAGCCCGGGAGAGCAGTACTTC CASSNNSPGEQYF
few . TRBJ2-5 TRBV27 TGTGCCAGCAGTTCCTCAGAGACCCAGTACTTC CASSSSETQYF
. . TRBJ2-3 TRBV3-1 TGTGCCAGCAGCCAGGGCGGGGTCCGCACAGATACGCAGTATTTT CASSQGGVRTDTQYF
few TRBD2 TRBJ2-3 TRBV10-3 TGTGCCATCAGTGAGACTAGCGGAGTCACAGATACGCAGTATTTT CAISETSGVTDTQYF
few TRBD1 TRBJ2-2 TRBV4-1 TGCGCCAGCAGCAAGCGAGGGGACAGGGGGACCGGGGAGCTGTTTTTT CASSKRGDRGTGELFF
few . TRBJ2-3 TRBV24-1 TGTGCCACCAGTGATTTGCAAGGAGCTGGGGGTCCTAGCACAGATACGCAGTATTTT CATSDLQGAGGPSTDTQYF
many . TRBJ2-1 TRBV5-1 TGCGCCAGCAGCTTGATGTCGGGACTTGGCGGGAATGAGCAGTTCTTC CASSLMSGLGGNEQFF
. . TRBJ1-4 TRBV5-1 TGCGCCAGCAGCTCTGGACTCCGACGCGAACTGTTTTTT CASSSGLRRELFF
few . TRBJ2-4 TRBV12-3/TRBV12-4 TGTGCCAGCAAAGAGGGGGGGTTGGCCAAAAACATTCAGTACTTC CASKEGGLAKNIQYF
. . TRBJ1-2 TRBV7-9 TGTGCCAGCAGCTTACTCAGGGTTCCTAACTATGGCTACACCTTC CASSLLRVPNYGYTF
. TRBD1 TRBJ1-1 TRBV20-1 TGCAGTGCTAGAACAGGGGCGTCCTACGCTTTCTTT CSARTGASYAFF
few TRBD2 TRBJ2-3 TRBV5-1 TGCGCCAGCAGCCTCATGGGAGGGGAGGCAGATACGCAGTATTTT CASSLMGGEADTQYF
few . TRBJ1-5 TRBV12-3/TRBV12-4 TGTGCCAGCATCCGGGACAAAAATCAGCCCCAGCATTTT CASIRDKNQPQHF
many . TRBJ2-5 TRBV12-3/TRBV12-4 TGTGCCAGCAGTTCCGGGACACGACAAGAGACCCAGTACTTC CASSSGTRQETQYF
few . TRBJ1-2 TRBV3-1 TGTGCCAGCAGCCCCAAGGGGAACTATGGCTACACCTTC CASSPKGNYGYTF